A single sample is the source of the 14 T cell receptor beta chains below, sequenced in a study of regulatory T cells in long-lasting Graves disease. HTBI primers from iRepertoire and Arm-PCR of CDR3 regions yielded the TCR beta libraries. Using its own MiXCR run on the multiplex PCR reads, TCRdb lists one record per CDR3 protein. The sample lists a few hundred thousand distinct CDR3 sequences, around 11% occurring once. Time point in this sample: newly diagnosed GD, antithyroid drugs for less than 3 months. RNA from PBMCs was the source of the TCR library. The sample was also reused in another study, on T cells in Graves' hyperthyroidism and ophthalmopathy.

The starting material was peripheral blood mononuclear cells (PBMCs), obtained at new diagnosis, from a patient treated with antithyroid drugs. The receptors derive from a woman between 18 and 29 years old with Graves disease.

The gene calls are TRBV6-5 and TRBJ2-7, with 10 nucleotides matching TRBD2. This CDR3 comprises 17 residues. Germline CDR1 reads MNHEY; CDR2 reads SVGAGI. V was clipped by 4 bases and J by 3 bases; unmatched bases: 12. The DNA for the CDR3 is TGTGCCAGCAGTTCCCCCGGGCTAGCGGGAGTAGGCTACGAGCAGTACTTC. Its protein is CASSSPGLAGVGYEQYF.

This chain connects TRBV6-2 or TRBV6-3 to TRBJ1-5; D possibly corresponds to TRBD1 (6 bases). The CDR3 spans 16 residues. The V end was cut by 6 bases, the J end by 0 bases, with 15 bases between. The germline V gene encodes CDR1 MNHEY and CDR2 SVGEGT. Written as DNA, the CDR3 is TGTGCCAGCAGGGGGGGCAGGGCTTATAGCAATCAGCCCCAGCATTTT. Translation: CASRGGRAYSNQPQHF.

The chain recombines TRBV2 with TRBJ1-2; maybe TRBD1 (5 bases). CDR3 length: 16 residues. In germline, CDR1 is SNHLY, CDR2 FYNNEI. The ends were cut back, 3 bases at V and 1 base at J, with 15 bases in the middle. For the CDR3, the DNA is TGTGCCAGCAGTGATATAGGGGCCAATAATAACTATGGCTACACCTTC. Translated, it gives CASSDIGANNNYGYTF.

There are many counts of this clonotype. The chain links TRBV30 to TRBJ2-5; D may be TRBD1 (6 bases). The CDR3 consists of 15 residues. Trimming took off 2 bases at V and 7 bases at J, with 20 bases between the two ends. Germline CDR1 GTSNPN, CDR2 SVGIG (reference sequence). The CDR3 DNA follows: TGTGCCTGGAGTCAACCATCTTACAGGGTGAGGACCCAGTACTTC. This gives the protein CAWSQPSYRVRTQYF.

This clonotype has more than one count but fewer than ten. The J gene is TRBJ2-1, the V gene TRBV6-9; possibly TRBD1 or TRBD2 for D (5 bases each). Between the trimmed V and J ends, which lost 3 bases and 4 bases, there was a span of 16 bases. This CDR3 is built from 16 residues. CDR1 and CDR2 from the germline V gene are MNHGY and SVAAGI. The CDR3 region is CASSYWDGFLYNEQFF. The CDR3 bases are TGTGCCAGCAGTTACTGGGACGGATTCTTGTACAATGAGCAGTTCTTC.

This clonotype was counted ten times or more. The chain carries TRBV11-2 and TRBJ2-4, with TRBD2 matching over 7 bases. Germline values: CDR1 SGHAT, CDR2 FQNNGV. This CDR3 has 17 residues. The V segment lost 4 bases and the J segment 0 bases; nucleotides outside the gene matches: 9. The CDR3, as DNA: TGTGCCAGCAGCTCCCGGGGAGGGCGACTAGCCAAAAACATTCAGTACTTC. It codes for CASSSRGGRLAKNIQYF. The entire variable domain, with the rest obtained from reference TRBV11-2 and TRBJ2-4, is as follows: EAGVAQSPRYKIIEKRQSVAFWCNPISGHATLYWYQQILGQGPKLLIQFQNNGVVDDSQLPKDRFSAERLKGVDSTLKIQPAKLEDSAVYLCASSSRGGRLAKNIQYFGAGTRLSVL.

The chain carries TRBV6-2 or TRBV6-3 and TRBJ1-5; D perhaps matches TRBD1 (6 bases). The CDR3 totals 14 residues. Germline V gives CDR1 MNHEY, CDR2 SVGEGT. The V gene lost 0 bases and the J gene lost 10 bases, with 13 bases spanning the gap. The CDR3 sequence is CASSYSGAPRPQHF. CDR3 nucleotides: TGTGCCAGCAGTTACTCGGGGGCCCCTCGTCCCCAGCATTTT.

The table lists this clonotype with many counts. CDR3: CASSPLTGTNTGELFF. The DNA for the CDR3 is TGTGCCAGCTCACCTCTGACAGGGACTAATACCGGGGAGCTGTTTTTT. The gene calls are TRBV18 and TRBJ2-2; D tentatively fits TRBD1 or TRBD2 (7 bases each). Trimming stripped 3 bases from V and 5 bases from J, with 16 bases between. This CDR3 spans 16 amino acids. Germline CDR1 KGHSH, CDR2 LQKENI.

This clonotype came up many times. This rearrangement joins TRBV5-1 to TRBJ1-1; D uncertain. The CDR3 is made up of 13 amino acids. CDR1 and CDR2 from the germline V gene are SGHRS and YFSETQ. With 4 bases removed from V and 5 bases from J, the gap between germline ends came to 12 bases. CDR3 region: CASSQTPGTEAFF. CDR3 DNA: TGCGCCAGCAGCCAAACCCCGGGGACTGAAGCTTTCTTT.

A remark on this clonotype: A much larger clone lies one base from this, so it may be a read error. V usage is TRBV18 and J usage is TRBJ2-7; D ambiguous. The V end was cut by 0 bases, the J end by 5 bases, with 11 bases between. The CDR3 runs to 14 residues. CDR1 and CDR2 (germline): KGHSH, LQKENI. In DNA, the CDR3 is TGTGCCAGCTCACCACCGAACAAGCGCCACGAGCAGTACTTC. This translates into CASSPPNKRHEQYF. Combining the CDR3 with reference TRBV18 and TRBJ2-7 gives the whole variable domain NAGVMQNPRHLVRRRGQEARLRCSPMKGHSHVYWYRQLPEEGLKFMVYLQKENIIDESGMPKERFSAEFPKEGPSILRIQQVVRGDSAAYFCASSPPNKRHEQYFGPGTRLTVT.

In this sample, this clonotype turned up a few times. CDR3 residues: CSARDRGGTIKPQHF. CDR3 bases: TGCAGTGCTAGAGATAGGGGCGGTACAATCAAACCCCAGCATTTT. This rearrangement joins TRBV20-1 to TRBJ1-5; the D gene is possibly TRBD1 (5 bases). CDR3 size: 15 residues. Per the germline V gene, CDR1 is DFQATT and CDR2 is SNEGSKA (reference sequence). Trimming left V 0 bases short and J 10 bases short, with 19 bases between.

The CDR3 region is CASSLAIGQETQYF. In DNA form, the CDR3 reads TGTGCCAGCAGCTTAGCGATAGGGCAAGAGACCCAGTACTTC. The chain is built from TRBV7-9 and TRBJ2-5; D remains ambiguous. Germline-derived CDR1 and CDR2 are SEHNR and FQNEAQ (reference sequence). The CDR3 consists of 14 residues. V lost 0 bases and J lost 2, with 7 bases in between.

Many counts were recorded for this clonotype. The V gene is TRBV11-2, the J gene TRBJ2-3; no firm D call. The CDR3 length is 12 residues. Germline assignment: CDR1 SGHAT and CDR2 FQNNGV. V was clipped by 6 bases and J by 1 base, with 5 bases between them. Written as DNA, the CDR3 is TGTGCCAGCAGGTCGGGCACAGATACGCAGTATTTT. This sequence encodes CASRSGTDTQYF.

This clonotype has just a few counts. The CDR3, as DNA: TGTGCCAGCAGCTTATATCCTGGTGGGACAGGGGCTGGCGGGGAGCTGTTTTTT. Translation: CASSLYPGGTGAGGELFF. This chain connects TRBV7-3 to TRBJ2-2, with TRBD1 identical over 10 bases. This CDR3 is built from 18 residues. After removal of 2 bases from V and 7 bases from J, the junction contained 13 bases not matched to a gene. The germline CDR1 and CDR2 sequences are SGHTA and FQGTGA. The entire variable domain, with the rest obtained from reference TRBV7-3 and TRBJ2-2, is as follows: GAGVSQTPSNKVTEKGKYVELRCDPISGHTALYWYRQSLGQGPEFLIYFQGTGAADDSGLPNDRFFAVRPEGSVSTLKIQRTERGDSAVYLCASSLYPGGTGAGGELFFGEGSRLTVL.